What follows describes a single T cell receptor beta chain. Its antigen is not identified. TCRdb processed the 5' RACE reads anew with MiXCR; each CDR3 protein has one entry. The sample holds roughly 350,000 distinct CDR3 sequences, more than 20% seen once. The ends lost 4 bases at V and 2 bases at J; junction bases unmatched: 11. The CDR3 spans 16 residues. Germline CDR1 reads MNHEY; CDR2 reads SVGAGI. These data are taken from a study of T-cell memory formation after mild COVID-19. Whole-study results and caveats: Researchers found some responding clones in pre-infection memory, a sign that cross-reactive memory joined.

Specimen: PBMCs or a T cell subset sorted from them (not recorded which). V and J are TRBV6-5 and TRBJ2-7; TRBD2 agrees at 7 bases. The origin of this receptor is an adult woman who had mild COVID-19 (a few samples of this study predate the infection). Cell type and time point are not known. CDR3 loop: CASSWEGPLAPYEQYF. The DNA of the CDR3 is TGTGCCAGCAGTTGGGAGGGGCCCCTGGCTCCCTACGAGCAGTACTTC.